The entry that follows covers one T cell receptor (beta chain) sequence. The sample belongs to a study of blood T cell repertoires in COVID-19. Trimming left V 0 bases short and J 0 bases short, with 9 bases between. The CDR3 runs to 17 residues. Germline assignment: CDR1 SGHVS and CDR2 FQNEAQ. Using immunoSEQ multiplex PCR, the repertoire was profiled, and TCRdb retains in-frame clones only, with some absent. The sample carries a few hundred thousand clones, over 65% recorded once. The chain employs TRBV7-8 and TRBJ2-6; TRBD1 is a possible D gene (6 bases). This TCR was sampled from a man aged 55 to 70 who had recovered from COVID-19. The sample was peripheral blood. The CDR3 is CASSLARGSSGANVLTF. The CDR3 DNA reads TGTGCCAGCAGCTTAGCGAGGGGGAGCTCTGGGGCCAACGTCCTGACTTTC. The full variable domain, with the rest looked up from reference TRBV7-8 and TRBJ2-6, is GAGVSQSPRYKVAKRGQDVALRCDPISGHVSLFWYQQALGQGPEFLTYFQNEAQLDKSGLPSDRFFAERPEGSVSTLKIQRTQQEDSAVYLCASSLARGSSGANVLTFGAGSRLTVL.